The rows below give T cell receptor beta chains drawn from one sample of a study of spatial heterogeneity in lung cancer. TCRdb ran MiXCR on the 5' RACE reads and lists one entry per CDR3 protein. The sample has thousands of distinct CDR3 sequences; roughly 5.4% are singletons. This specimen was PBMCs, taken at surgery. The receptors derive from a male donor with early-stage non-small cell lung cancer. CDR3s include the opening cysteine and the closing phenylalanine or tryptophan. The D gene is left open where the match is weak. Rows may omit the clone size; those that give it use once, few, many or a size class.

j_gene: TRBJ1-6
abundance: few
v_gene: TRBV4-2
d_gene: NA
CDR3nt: TGTGCCAGCAGCCAAGATTCCGGGGGGAATTCACCCCTCCACTTT
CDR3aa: CASSQDSGGNSPLHF

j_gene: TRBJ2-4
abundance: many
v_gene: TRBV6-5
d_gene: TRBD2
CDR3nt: TGTGCCAGCAGTTACCGCCTAGCGGGAGGAACCAAAAACATTCAGTACTTC
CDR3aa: CASSYRLAGGTKNIQYF

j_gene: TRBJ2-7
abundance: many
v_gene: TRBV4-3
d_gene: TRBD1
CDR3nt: TGCGCCAGCAGTCAACACAGGGGCTACGAGCAGTACTTC
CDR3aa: CASSQHRGYEQYF

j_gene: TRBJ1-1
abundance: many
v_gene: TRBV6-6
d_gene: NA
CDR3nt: TGTGCCAGCAGTCCAGAAGGGAACACTGAAGCTTTCTTT
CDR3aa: CASSPEGNTEAFF

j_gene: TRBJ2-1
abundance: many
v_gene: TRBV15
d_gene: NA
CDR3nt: TGTGCCACCAGCAGACCAGGTGGGGCTGGGTACAATGAGCAGTTCTTC
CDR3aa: CATSRPGGAGYNEQFF

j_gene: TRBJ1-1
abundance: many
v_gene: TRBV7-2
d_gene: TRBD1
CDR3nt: TGTGCCAGCAGCTTAGGGGGGACAGGGATCCCTGAAGCTTTCTTT
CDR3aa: CASSLGGTGIPEAFF

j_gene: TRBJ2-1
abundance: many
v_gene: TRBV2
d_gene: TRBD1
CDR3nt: TGTGCCAGCAGAAGGCGGACAGGGAAAATGGTTGGTGAGCAGTTCTTC
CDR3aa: CASRRRTGKMVGEQFF

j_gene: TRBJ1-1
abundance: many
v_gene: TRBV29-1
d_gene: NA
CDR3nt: TGCAGCGTTGTACTAGGGTTTGAAGCTTTCTTT
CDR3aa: CSVVLGFEAFF

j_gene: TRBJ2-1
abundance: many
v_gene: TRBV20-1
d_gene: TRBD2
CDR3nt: TGCAGTGCACGGACTAGCGGCTACAATGAGCAGTTCTTC
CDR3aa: CSARTSGYNEQFF

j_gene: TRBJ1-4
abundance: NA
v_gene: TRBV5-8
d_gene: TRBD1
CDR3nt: TGTGCCAGCAGCGTACCGGGACAGTTTTCTAATGAAAAACTGTTTTTT
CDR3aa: CASSVPGQFSNEKLFF

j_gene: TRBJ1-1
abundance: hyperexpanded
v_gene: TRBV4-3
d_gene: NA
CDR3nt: TGCGCCAGCAGCCAAGCAGGGTTCACGAACACTGAAGCTTTCTTT
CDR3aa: CASSQAGFTNTEAFF

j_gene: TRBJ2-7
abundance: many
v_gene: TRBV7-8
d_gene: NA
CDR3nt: TGTGCCAGCAGCTTGGCTGGGGGCGGAAACGAGCAGTACTTC
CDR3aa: CASSLAGGGNEQYF

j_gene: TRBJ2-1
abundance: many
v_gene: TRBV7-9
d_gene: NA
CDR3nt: TGTGCCAGCAGCTTAGTTTCAAGGGGCTCCTACAATGAGCAGTTCTTC
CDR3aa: CASSLVSRGSYNEQFF

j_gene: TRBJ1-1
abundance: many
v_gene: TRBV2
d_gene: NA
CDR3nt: TGTGCCAGCAGTCTCAGACTGAGGGGCACTGAAGCTTTCTTT
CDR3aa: CASSLRLRGTEAFF

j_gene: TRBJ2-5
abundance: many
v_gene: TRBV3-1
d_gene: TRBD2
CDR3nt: TGTGCCAGCAGCCCGAGCGGGGGTCGCCAAGAGACCCAGTACTTC
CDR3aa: CASSPSGGRQETQYF

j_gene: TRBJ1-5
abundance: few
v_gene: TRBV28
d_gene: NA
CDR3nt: TGTGCCAGCAGTCCCTACGGGGACGGTGATCAGCCCCAGCATTTT
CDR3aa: CASSPYGDGDQPQHF

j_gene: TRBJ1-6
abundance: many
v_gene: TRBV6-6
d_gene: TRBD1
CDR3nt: TGTGCCAGCAGTCCACCACAGGGGTTTGGTAGCAGGAATTCACCCCTCCACTTT
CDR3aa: CASSPPQGFGSRNSPLHF

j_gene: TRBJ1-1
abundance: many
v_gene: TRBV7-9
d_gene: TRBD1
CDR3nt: TGTGCCAGCAGGAAGACAGGGAGGAGAAACACTGAAGCTTTCTTT
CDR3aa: CASRKTGRRNTEAFF

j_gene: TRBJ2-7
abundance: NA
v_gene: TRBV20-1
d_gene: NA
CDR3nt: TGCAGTGCCAGACTAGTTGGGAGGGAGCAGTACTTC
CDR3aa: CSARLVGREQYF

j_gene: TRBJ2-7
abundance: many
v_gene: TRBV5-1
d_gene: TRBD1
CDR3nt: TGCGCCAGCAGCTTGGCCCCTCCGGGACAGGGTTCGGACGAGCAGTACTTC
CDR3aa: CASSLAPPGQGSDEQYF

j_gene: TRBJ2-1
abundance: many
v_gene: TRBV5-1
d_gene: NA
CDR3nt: TGCGCCAGCACCCTTTCACCCTACTCCTACAATGAGCAGTTCTTC
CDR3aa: CASTLSPYSYNEQFF